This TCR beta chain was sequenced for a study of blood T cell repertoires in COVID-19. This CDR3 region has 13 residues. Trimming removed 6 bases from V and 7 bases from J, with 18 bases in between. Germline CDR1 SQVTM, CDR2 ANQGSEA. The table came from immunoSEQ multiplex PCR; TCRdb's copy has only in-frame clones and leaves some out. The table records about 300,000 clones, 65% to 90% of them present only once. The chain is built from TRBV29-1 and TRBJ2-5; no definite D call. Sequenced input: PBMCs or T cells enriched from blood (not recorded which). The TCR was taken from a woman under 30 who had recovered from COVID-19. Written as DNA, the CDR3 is TGCAGCGTCACGGTCCTTACTATACGGACCCAGTACTTC. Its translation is CSVTVLTIRTQYF.